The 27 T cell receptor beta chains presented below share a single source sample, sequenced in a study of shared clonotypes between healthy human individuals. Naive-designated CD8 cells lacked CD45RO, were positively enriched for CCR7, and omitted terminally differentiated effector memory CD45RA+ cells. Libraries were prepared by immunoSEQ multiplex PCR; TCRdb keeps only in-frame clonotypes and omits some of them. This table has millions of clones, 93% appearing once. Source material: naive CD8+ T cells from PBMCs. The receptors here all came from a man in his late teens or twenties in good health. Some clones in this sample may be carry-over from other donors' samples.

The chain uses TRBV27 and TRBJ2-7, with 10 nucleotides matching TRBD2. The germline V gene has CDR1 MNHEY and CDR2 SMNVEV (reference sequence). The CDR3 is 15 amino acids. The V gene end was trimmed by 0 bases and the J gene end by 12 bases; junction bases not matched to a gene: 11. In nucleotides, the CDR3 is TGTGCCAGCAGTTTATCAGGGGGGCTAGCGGGAGAAATGTACTTC. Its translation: CASSLSGGLAGEMYF.

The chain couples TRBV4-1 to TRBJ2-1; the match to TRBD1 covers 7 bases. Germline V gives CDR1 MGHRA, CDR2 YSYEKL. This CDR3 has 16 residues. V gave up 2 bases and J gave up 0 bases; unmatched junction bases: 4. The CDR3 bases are TGCGCCAGCAGCCAAACCAGGGGGAGCTCCTACAATGAGCAGTTCTTC. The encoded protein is CASSQTRGSSYNEQFF.

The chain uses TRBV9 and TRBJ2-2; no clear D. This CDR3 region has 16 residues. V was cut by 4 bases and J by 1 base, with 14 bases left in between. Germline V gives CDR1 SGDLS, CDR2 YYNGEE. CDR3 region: CASSPSEGLNTGELFF. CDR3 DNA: TGTGCCAGCAGCCCATCGGAAGGGCTGAACACCGGGGAGCTGTTTTTT.

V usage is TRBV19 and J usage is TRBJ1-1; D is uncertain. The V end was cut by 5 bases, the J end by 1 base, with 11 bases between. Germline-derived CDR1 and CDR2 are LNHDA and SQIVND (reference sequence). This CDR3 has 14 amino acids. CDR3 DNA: TGTGCCAGTAGTCCGACTTTTGCGAACACTGAAGCTTTCTTT. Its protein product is CASSPTFANTEAFF.

CDR3 sequence: CASSPKTHSGSSTGELFF. The CDR3 DNA sequence: TGTGCCAGCAGTCCGAAGACCCATAGCGGGAGTAGTACCGGGGAGCTGTTTTTT. The chain uses TRBV7-9 and TRBJ2-2, with 9 positions matching TRBD2. Germline lookup yields CDR1 SEHNR and CDR2 FQNEAQ (reference sequence). Trimming took 6 bases from V and 5 from J; bases not matched to a gene: 16. The CDR3 totals 18 residues.

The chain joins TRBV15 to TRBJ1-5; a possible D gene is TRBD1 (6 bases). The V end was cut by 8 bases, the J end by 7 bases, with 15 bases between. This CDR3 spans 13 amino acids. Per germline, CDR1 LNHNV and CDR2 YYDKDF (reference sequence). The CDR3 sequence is CATGGGHGQPQHF. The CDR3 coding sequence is TGTGCCACCGGGGGGGGACACGGCCAGCCCCAGCATTTT.

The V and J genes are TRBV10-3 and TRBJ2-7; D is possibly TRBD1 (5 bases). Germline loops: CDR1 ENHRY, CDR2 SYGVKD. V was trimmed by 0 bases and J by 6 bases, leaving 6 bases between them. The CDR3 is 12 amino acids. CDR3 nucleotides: TGTGCCATCAGTGAGTCCAGGGTCGAGCAGTACTTC. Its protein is CAISESRVEQYF.

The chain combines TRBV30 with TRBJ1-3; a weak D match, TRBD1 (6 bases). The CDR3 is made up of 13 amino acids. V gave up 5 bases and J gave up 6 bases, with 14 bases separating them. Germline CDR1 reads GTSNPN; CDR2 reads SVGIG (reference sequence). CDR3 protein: CAWRQDDLNTIYF. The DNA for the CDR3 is TGTGCCTGGCGACAGGACGACTTAAACACCATATATTTT.

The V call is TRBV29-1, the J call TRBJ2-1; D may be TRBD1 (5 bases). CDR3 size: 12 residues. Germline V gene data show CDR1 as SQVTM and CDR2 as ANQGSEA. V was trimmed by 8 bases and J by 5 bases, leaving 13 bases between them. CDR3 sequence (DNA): TGCAGCACCCTAGACAGCAACAATGAGCAGTTCTTC. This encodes CSTLDSNNEQFF.

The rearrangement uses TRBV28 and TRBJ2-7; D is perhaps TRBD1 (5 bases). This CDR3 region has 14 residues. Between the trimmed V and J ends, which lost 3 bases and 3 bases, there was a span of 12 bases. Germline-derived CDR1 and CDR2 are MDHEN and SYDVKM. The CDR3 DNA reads TGTGCCAGCAGTTTCCAGGGTGTAGACTACGAGCAGTACTTC. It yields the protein CASSFQGVDYEQYF. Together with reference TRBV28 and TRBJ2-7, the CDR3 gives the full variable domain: DVKVTQSSRYLVKRTGEKVFLECVQDMDHENMFWYRQDPGLGLRLIYFSYDVKMKEKGDIPEGYSVSREKKERFSLILESASTNQTSMYLCASSFQGVDYEQYFGPGTRLTVT.

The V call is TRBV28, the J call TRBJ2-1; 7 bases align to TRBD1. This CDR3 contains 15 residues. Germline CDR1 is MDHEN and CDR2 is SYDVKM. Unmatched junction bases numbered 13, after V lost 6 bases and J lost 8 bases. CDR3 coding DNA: TGTGCCAGCAGCCCAGACAGGGCGGTGTACCATGAGCAGTTCTTC. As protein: CASSPDRAVYHEQFF.

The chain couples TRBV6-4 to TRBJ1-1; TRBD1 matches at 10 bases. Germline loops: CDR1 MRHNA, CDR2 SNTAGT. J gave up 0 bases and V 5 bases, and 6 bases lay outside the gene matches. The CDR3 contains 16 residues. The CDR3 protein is CASSPGQGFLNTEAFF. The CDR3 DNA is TGTGCCAGCAGTCCGGGACAGGGGTTCTTGAACACTGAAGCTTTCTTT.

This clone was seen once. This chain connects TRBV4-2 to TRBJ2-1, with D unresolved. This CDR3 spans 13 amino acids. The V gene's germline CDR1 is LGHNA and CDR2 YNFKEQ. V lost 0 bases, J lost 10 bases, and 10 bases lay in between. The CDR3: CASSQELKSEQFF. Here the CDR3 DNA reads TGTGCCAGCAGCCAAGAACTGAAGTCGGAGCAGTTCTTC.

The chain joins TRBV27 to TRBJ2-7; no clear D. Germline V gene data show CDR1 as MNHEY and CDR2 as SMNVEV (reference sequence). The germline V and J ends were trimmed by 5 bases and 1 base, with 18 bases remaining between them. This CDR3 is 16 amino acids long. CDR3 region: CASSNSAGPISYEQYF. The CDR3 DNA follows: TGTGCCAGCAGTAATTCTGCCGGGCCAATATCCTACGAGCAGTACTTC.

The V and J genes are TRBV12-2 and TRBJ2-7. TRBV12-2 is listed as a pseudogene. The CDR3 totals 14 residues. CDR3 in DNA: TGTGCAAGTCGCTCTAGACACTTCGCGGCGGAGCAGTACTTC. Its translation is CASRSRHFAAEQYF.

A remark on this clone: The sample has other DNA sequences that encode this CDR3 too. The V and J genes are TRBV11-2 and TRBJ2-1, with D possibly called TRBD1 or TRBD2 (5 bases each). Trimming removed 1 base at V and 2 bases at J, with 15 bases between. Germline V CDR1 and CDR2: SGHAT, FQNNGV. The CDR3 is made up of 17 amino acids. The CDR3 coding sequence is TGTGCCAGCAGCTTAGGGCCCCCCGGGGCCCCCTACAATGAGCAGTTCTTC. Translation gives CASSLGPPGAPYNEQFF.

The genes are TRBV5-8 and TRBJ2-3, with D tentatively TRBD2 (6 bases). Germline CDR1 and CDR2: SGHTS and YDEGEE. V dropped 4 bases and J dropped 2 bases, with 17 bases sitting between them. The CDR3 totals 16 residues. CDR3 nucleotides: TGTGCCAGCAGCCCGGAGGCCCGGGGGAACACAGATACGCAGTATTTT. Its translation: CASSPEARGNTDTQYF. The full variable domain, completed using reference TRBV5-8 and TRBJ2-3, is EAGVTQSPTHLIKTRGQQATLRCSPISGHTSVYWYQQALGLGLQFLLWYDEGEERNRGNFPPRFSGRQFPNYSSELNVNALELEDSALYLCASSPEARGNTDTQYFGPGTRLTVL.

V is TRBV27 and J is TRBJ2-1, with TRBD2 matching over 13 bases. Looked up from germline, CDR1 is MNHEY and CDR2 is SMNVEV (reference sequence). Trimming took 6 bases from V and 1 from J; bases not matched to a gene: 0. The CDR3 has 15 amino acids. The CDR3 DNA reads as TGTGCCAGCAGGGGACTAGCGGGGTCCTACAATGAGCAGTTCTTC. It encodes CASRGLAGSYNEQFF.

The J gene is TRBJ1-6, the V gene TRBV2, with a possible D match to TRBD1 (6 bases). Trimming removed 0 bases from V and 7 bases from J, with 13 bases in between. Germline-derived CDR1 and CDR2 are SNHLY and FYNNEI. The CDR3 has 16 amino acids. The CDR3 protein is CASSEALLGQNSPLHF. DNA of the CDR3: TGTGCCAGCAGTGAAGCGCTTCTGGGACAAAATTCACCCCTCCACTTT.

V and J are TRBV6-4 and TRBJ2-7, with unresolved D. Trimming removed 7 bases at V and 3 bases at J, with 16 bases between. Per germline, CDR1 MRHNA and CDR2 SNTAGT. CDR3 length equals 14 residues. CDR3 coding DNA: TGTGCCAGCAAAAGGAGAAGGTACGGCTACGAGCAGTACTTC. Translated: CASKRRRYGYEQYF.

CDR3 residues: CASSIVADSSYEQYF. DNA for the CDR3: TGTGCCAGTAGTATAGTGGCAGACAGCTCCTACGAGCAGTACTTC. This sequence joins TRBV19 and TRBJ2-7, with D possibly being TRBD1 (5 bases). The germline V gene has CDR1 LNHDA and CDR2 SQIVND (reference sequence). This CDR3 is 15 amino acids long. Trimming cost V 1 base and J 0 bases, with 10 bases left between them.

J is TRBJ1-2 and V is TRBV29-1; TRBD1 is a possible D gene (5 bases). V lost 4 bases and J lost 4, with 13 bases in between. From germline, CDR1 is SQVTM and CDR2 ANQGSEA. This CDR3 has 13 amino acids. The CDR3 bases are TGCAGCGTTGGTCCCACCGGGGCCTATGGCTACACCTTC. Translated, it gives CSVGPTGAYGYTF.

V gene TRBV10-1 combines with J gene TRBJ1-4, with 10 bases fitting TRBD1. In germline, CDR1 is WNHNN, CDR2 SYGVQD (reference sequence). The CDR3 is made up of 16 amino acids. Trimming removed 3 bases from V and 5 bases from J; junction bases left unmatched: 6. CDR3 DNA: TGCGCCAGCAGTGAAGGGACAGGGGCGATAAATGAAAAACTGTTTTTT. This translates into CASSEGTGAINEKLFF.

This chain's CDR3 is CASSLRGSDRETQYF. CDR3 DNA: TGTGCCAGCAGCTTACGTGGGAGCGATCGGGAGACCCAGTACTTC. V gene TRBV7-8 combines with J gene TRBJ2-5; D possibly corresponds to TRBD2 (5 bases). This CDR3 is 15 amino acids long. Germline loops: CDR1 SGHVS, CDR2 FQNEAQ. Trimming took 2 bases from V and 5 from J, leaving 15 bases between them.

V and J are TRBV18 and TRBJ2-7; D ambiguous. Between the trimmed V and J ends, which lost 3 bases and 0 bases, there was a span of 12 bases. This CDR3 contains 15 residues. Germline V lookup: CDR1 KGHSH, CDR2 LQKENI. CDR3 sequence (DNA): TGTGCCAGCTCACCCGGAACAGCCAACTCCTACGAGCAGTACTTC. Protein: CASSPGTANSYEQYF. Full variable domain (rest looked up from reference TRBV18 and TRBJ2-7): NAGVMQNPRHLVRRRGQEARLRCSPMKGHSHVYWYRQLPEEGLKFMVYLQKENIIDESGMPKERFSAEFPKEGPSILRIQQVVRGDSAAYFCASSPGTANSYEQYFGPGTRLTVT.

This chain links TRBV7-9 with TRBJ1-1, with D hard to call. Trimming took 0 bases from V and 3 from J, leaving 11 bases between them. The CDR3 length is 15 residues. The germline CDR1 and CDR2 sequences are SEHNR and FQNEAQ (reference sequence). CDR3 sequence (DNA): TGTGCCAGCAGCTTAGCCTTGGGTTCGGACACTGAAGCTTTCTTT. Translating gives CASSLALGSDTEAFF.

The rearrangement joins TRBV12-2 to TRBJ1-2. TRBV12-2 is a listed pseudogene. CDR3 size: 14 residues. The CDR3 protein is CAVGGQVRLYGYTF. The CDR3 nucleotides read TGTGCAGTAGGGGGGCAAGTGAGGCTCTATGGCTACACCTTC.